The clone carrying this TCR beta chain was observed once. The data derive from a study of Ad26.COV2.S vaccination and SARS-CoV-2 variants. Per the germline V gene, CDR1 is SGHTA and CDR2 is FQGNSA. This CDR3 spans 13 amino acids. Trimming removed 3 bases from V and 1 base from J, with 6 bases in between. Treatment described: some 20 received Ad26.COV2.S at low or high dose, single or two shots; roughly 5 received placebo; per-sample allocation not given. All samples were drawn on day 63, counting from the first vaccine or placebo injection. Some clones are missing from TCRdb's copy, which holds only in-frame ones; the method was immunoSEQ multiplex PCR. The profile covers approximately 240,000 clones, with approximately 87% appearing a single time and roughly 10% taken by the ten largest.

Source: peripheral blood, taken in a trial of Ad26.COV2.S vaccine versus placebo. This receptor was taken from a person aged 18-65 years who received the Ad26.COV2.S COVID-19 vaccine or a placebo. This chain uses TRBV7-2 with TRBJ1-1; D not resolved. Here the CDR3 reads CASSFAENTEAFF. CDR3 nucleotides: TGTGCCAGCAGCTTCGCAGAGAACACTGAAGCTTTCTTT.